The 24 T cell receptor beta chains below all came from one sample that was sequenced in a study of glioma-infiltrating T cells after dendritic cell vaccination. TCRdb's table, derived via immunoSEQ multiplex PCR, lists solely in-frame clones and lacks some. The top ten hold 15% to 18% of the sample, which has around 89,000 clones, 85% to 90% seen once. This specimen consisted of blood, obtained before dendritic cell vaccination. The receptors originated from a human donor with glioblastoma.

In DNA, the CDR3 is TGTGCCAGCAGTTTACCCGGGAGAAACAATGAGCAGTTCTTC. Translated, it gives CASSLPGRNNEQFF. V is TRBV27 and J is TRBJ2-1; weak D call: TRBD2 (6 bases). CDR3 length equals 14 residues. The germline V and J ends were trimmed by 2 bases and 5 bases, with 10 bases remaining between them. Germline lookup yields CDR1 MNHEY and CDR2 SMNVEV (reference sequence).

The chain combines TRBV5-1 with TRBJ1-1; D is unresolved. The V and J ends lost 6 bases and 6 bases respectively, with 18 bases between them. The germline CDR1 and CDR2 sequences are SGHRS and YFSETQ. This CDR3 is 14 amino acids long. The CDR3 protein is CASTRIPANPEAFF. For the CDR3, the DNA is TGCGCCAGCACTAGAATACCAGCCAACCCTGAAGCTTTCTTT.

The chain recombines TRBV6-6 with TRBJ1-3; weak D call: TRBD1 (6 bases). The CDR3 consists of 15 residues. The germline V gene has CDR1 MNHNY and CDR2 SVGAGI (reference sequence). V was pared by 4 bases and J by 5 bases, with 15 bases between. The CDR3, as DNA: TGTGCCAGCAGTTCCTATACAGGGAACCGAAACACCATATATTTT. This codes for CASSSYTGNRNTIYF.

The chain employs TRBV7-6 and TRBJ1-1, with a weak D call TRBD1 (6 bases). The V end lost 5 bases, the J end lost 6 bases, and 19 bases lay between the germline ends. Germline values: CDR1 SGHVS, CDR2 FNYEAQ. The CDR3 has 15 amino acids. The CDR3 nucleotides read TGTGCCAGCAGCATAGGGGACACTATTCTCTCTGAAGCTTTCTTT. It codes for CASSIGDTILSEAFF.

The V gene is TRBV9, the J gene TRBJ1-6; TRBD1 is a possible D gene (6 bases). CDR3 size: 12 residues. V dropped 4 bases and J dropped 9 bases, with 8 bases sitting between them. CDR1 SGDLS and CDR2 YYNGEE come from the germline V gene. CDR3 nucleotides: TGTGCCAGCAGCACAGGGAGTTCACCCCTCCACTTT. Protein sequence: CASSTGSSPLHF.

The genes are TRBV25-1 and TRBJ2-2, with a weak D call TRBD2 (7 bases). The length of the CDR3 is 18 residues. CDR1 is MGHDK, CDR2 SYGVNS, per germline. Between the trimmed V and J ends, which lost 4 bases and 6 bases, there was a span of 24 bases. The CDR3 DNA reads TGTGCCAGCAGTGGAGACAGGCGGGGGTTTCTTTTGTCCGGGGAGCTGTTTTTT. Its protein product is CASSGDRRGFLLSGELFF. Filled out from reference TRBV25-1 and TRBJ2-2, the complete variable domain reads EADIYQTPRYLVIGTGKKITLECSQTMGHDKMYWYQQDPGMELHLIHYSYGVNSTEKGDLSSESTVSRIRTEHFPLTLESARPSHTSQYLCASSGDRRGFLLSGELFFGEGSRLTVL.

This clone has ten or more counts. The same CDR3 arises from other DNA sequences in this sample as well. The chain joins TRBV19 to TRBJ2-7, with 9 bases identical to TRBD1. CDR3 length: 14 amino acids. Germline trimming cut 6 bases from V and 1 base from J; bases unmatched to any gene: 4. Germline CDR1 reads LNHDA; CDR2 reads SQIVND (reference sequence). The CDR3 region is CASSPGTGSYEQYF. Here the CDR3 DNA reads TGTGCCAGTAGCCCCGGGACAGGGTCCTACGAGCAGTACTTC.

In this sample, this clone turned up a few times. The chain is built from TRBV25-1 and TRBJ2-7; a weak D match, TRBD2 (5 bases). This CDR3 spans 12 amino acids. The germline CDR1 and CDR2 sequences are MGHDK and SYGVNS. V was shortened by 6 bases and J by 6 bases, with 12 bases between the two germline ends. Here the CDR3 reads CASSWRAAEQYF. DNA of the CDR3: TGTGCCAGCAGCTGGCGGGCAGCCGAGCAGTACTTC.

This rearrangement joins TRBV6-6 to TRBJ2-3; a weak D match, TRBD2 (6 bases). The CDR3 runs to 15 residues. V lost 7 bases to trimming and J lost 0 bases, with 14 bases between them. Looked up from germline, CDR1 is MNHNY and CDR2 is SVGAGI (reference sequence). The CDR3 region is CASMGRGKSTDTQYF. Written as DNA, the CDR3 is TGTGCCAGCATGGGCCGCGGGAAAAGCACAGATACGCAGTATTTT.

This rearrangement joins TRBV4-2 to TRBJ2-2; D remains unclear. This CDR3 comprises 14 residues. Germline V gene sequence: CDR1 LGHNA, CDR2 YNFKEQ. The ends were cut back, 4 bases at V and 10 bases at J, with 16 bases in the middle. CDR3 nucleotides: TGTGCCAGCAGCCTCCAAAGCCTTGGAGAGGAGCTGTTTTTT. This sequence encodes CASSLQSLGEELFF.

The rearrangement joins TRBV14 to TRBJ2-1; 10 bases match TRBD2. The CDR3 has 15 residues. V gave up 4 bases and J gave up 6 bases; unmatched junction bases: 6. CDR1 and CDR2 (germline): SGHDN, FVKESK. Here the CDR3 reads CASSPLAGVGNEQFF. CDR3 coding DNA: TGTGCCAGCAGCCCTCTAGCGGGAGTTGGCAATGAGCAGTTCTTC. Filled out from reference TRBV14 and TRBJ2-1, the complete variable domain reads EAGVTQFPSHSVIEKGQTVTLRCDPISGHDNLYWYRRVMGKEIKFLLHFVKESKQDESGMPNNRFLAERTGGTYSTLKVQPAELEDSGVYFCASSPLAGVGNEQFFGPGTRLTVL.

The chain recombines TRBV4-3 with TRBJ1-6, with no clear D. Trimming took off 1 base at V and 10 bases at J, with 17 bases between the two ends. The germline V gene has CDR1 LGHNA and CDR2 YSLEER. The CDR3 length is 16 residues. The CDR3 bases are TGCGCCAGCAGCCAAGGATCCGGGGAAAAAAGCTCACCCCTCCACTTT. Translating gives CASSQGSGEKSSPLHF.

The CDR3 here is CASTRGSGRYEQYF. DNA of the CDR3: TGTGCCAGCACCCGGGGTAGCGGGAGATACGAGCAGTACTTC. The chain has TRBV6-5 and TRBJ2-7, with 9 bases identical to TRBD2. The CDR3 sequence is 14 residues long. CDR1 is MNHEY, CDR2 SVGAGI, per germline. J gave up 4 bases and V 7 bases, and 8 bases lay outside the gene matches.

V is TRBV9 and J is TRBJ2-1; 9 nucleotides line up with TRBD1. Germline trimming cut 3 bases from V and 7 bases from J; bases unmatched to any gene: 17. Germline V gene data show CDR1 as SGDLS and CDR2 as YYNGEE. The CDR3 is 18 amino acids. The CDR3 is CASSASPGEDRGSNEQFF. CDR3 nucleotide sequence: TGTGCCAGCAGCGCCTCCCCGGGGGAGGACAGGGGATCAAATGAGCAGTTCTTC.

The V and J genes are TRBV29-1 and TRBJ1-4; tentatively, D is TRBD1 (5 bases). The V and J ends lost 7 bases and 10 bases respectively, with 19 bases between them. Germline V gives CDR1 SQVTM, CDR2 ANQGSEA. CDR3 length equals 13 residues. CDR3 residues: CSATQGGSRKLFF. The CDR3 coding sequence is TGCAGCGCCACGCAGGGTGGGTCCCGAAAACTGTTTTTT.

The V call is TRBV27, the J call TRBJ1-2, with D tentatively TRBD1 (5 bases). The germline V and J ends were trimmed by 0 bases and 7 bases, with 15 bases remaining between them. This CDR3 spans 15 amino acids. The germline gives CDR1 MNHEY, CDR2 SMNVEV (reference sequence). For the CDR3, the DNA is TGTGCCAGCAGTTTATCTGCCAGGGTGCTTGGTGGCTACACCTTC. This gives the protein CASSLSARVLGGYTF.

The chain couples TRBV9 to TRBJ2-7; a weak D match, TRBD1 (6 bases). This CDR3 is built from 15 residues. Trimming removed 0 bases at V and 2 bases at J, with 12 bases between. Germline V CDR1 and CDR2: SGDLS, YYNGEE. In DNA form, the CDR3 reads TGTGCCAGCAGCGTAGATGACAGGCGGACCTACGAGCAGTACTTC. This translates into CASSVDDRRTYEQYF. Based on the CDR3 plus reference TRBV9 and TRBJ2-7, the full variable domain is DSGVTQTPKHLITATGQRVTLRCSPRSGDLSVYWYQQSLDQGLQFLIQYYNGEERAKGNILERFSAQQFPDLHSELNLSSLELGDSALYFCASSVDDRRTYEQYFGPGTRLTVT.

This clone was found once. The genes are TRBV27 and TRBJ2-5; 11 nucleotides match TRBD2. Germline V gene sequence: CDR1 MNHEY, CDR2 SMNVEV (reference sequence). The junction had 8 bases not matched to a gene; V was cut back by 4 bases and J by 4 bases. This CDR3 has 16 residues. The CDR3 bases are TGTGCCAGCAGTTATAGCGGGAGGGCCGTGGGAGAGACCCAGTACTTC. This gives the protein CASSYSGRAVGETQYF.

In regard to this clone: The junction does not match germline at one end; this may be a read error. This sequence joins TRBV5-6 and TRBJ1-1; 7 bases are shared with TRBD1. The CDR3 runs to 14 residues. Germline V lookup: CDR1 SGHDT, CDR2 YYEEEE. The CDR3 sequence: CASNYRGSALLSNF. The DNA for the CDR3 is TGTGCCAGCAATTACAGGGGTTCGGCACTACTGTCTAACTTT.

CDR3 loop: CASSPQGGQPQHF. The CDR3 nucleotides read TGTGCCAGCAGTCCGCAGGGGGGTCAGCCCCAGCATTTT. The genes are TRBV27 and TRBJ1-5; TRBD1 agrees at 7 bases. The CDR3 totals 13 residues. Unmatched junction bases numbered 4, after V lost 5 bases and J lost 6 bases. CDR1 and CDR2 (germline): MNHEY, SMNVEV (reference sequence).

This clone was counted only a few times. The rearrangement links TRBV5-6 to TRBJ2-7; 9 bases match TRBD1. Germline loops: CDR1 SGHDT, CDR2 YYEEEE. The ends lost 5 bases at V and 2 bases at J; junction bases unmatched: 5. The CDR3 length is 14 residues. The CDR3 sequence is CASRYRGLTYEQYF. CDR3 sequence (DNA): TGTGCCAGCAGATACAGGGGGCTAACCTACGAGCAGTACTTC.

The chain combines TRBV15 with TRBJ2-2; D call uncertain. Trimming removed 8 bases from V and 1 base from J, with 5 bases in between. Per germline, CDR1 LNHNV and CDR2 YYDKDF (reference sequence). This CDR3 is built from 12 residues. Here the CDR3 reads CATEENTGELFF. DNA of the CDR3: TGTGCCACCGAGGAGAACACCGGGGAGCTGTTTTTT.

The chain's CDR3 is CASSQVQGLWTEAFF. The CDR3 DNA reads TGCGCCAGCAGCCAAGTACAGGGGCTTTGGACTGAAGCTTTCTTT. This sequence joins TRBV4-1 and TRBJ1-1, with 7 nucleotides matching TRBD1. V lost 1 base to trimming and J lost 5 bases; unmatched junction nucleotides: 7. The germline CDR1 and CDR2 sequences are MGHRA and YSYEKL. CDR3 length: 15 amino acids.

This clone was detected once. J is TRBJ1-2 and V is TRBV7-2; 8 bases are shared with TRBD1. V dropped 2 bases and J dropped 4; count of bases not matched to a gene: 0. This CDR3 comprises 13 residues. Germline CDR1 is SGHTA and CDR2 is FQGNSA. CDR3 bases: TGTGCCAGCAGCTTACAGGGGGCCTATGGCTACACCTTC. Residues: CASSLQGAYGYTF.